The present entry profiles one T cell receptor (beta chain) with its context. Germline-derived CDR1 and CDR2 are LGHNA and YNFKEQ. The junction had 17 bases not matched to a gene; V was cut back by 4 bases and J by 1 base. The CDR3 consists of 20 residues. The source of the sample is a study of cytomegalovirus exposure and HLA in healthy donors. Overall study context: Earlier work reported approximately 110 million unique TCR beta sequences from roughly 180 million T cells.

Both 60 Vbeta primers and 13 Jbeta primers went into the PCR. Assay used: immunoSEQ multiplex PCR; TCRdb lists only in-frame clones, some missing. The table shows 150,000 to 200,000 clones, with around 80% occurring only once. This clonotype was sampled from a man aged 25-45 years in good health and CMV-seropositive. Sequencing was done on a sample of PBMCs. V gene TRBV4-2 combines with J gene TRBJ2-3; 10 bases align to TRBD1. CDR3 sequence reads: CASSPNLGQGVSYGTDTQYF. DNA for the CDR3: TGTGCCAGCAGCCCCAACCTCGGACAGGGGGTGTCGTACGGCACAGATACGCAGTATTTT.